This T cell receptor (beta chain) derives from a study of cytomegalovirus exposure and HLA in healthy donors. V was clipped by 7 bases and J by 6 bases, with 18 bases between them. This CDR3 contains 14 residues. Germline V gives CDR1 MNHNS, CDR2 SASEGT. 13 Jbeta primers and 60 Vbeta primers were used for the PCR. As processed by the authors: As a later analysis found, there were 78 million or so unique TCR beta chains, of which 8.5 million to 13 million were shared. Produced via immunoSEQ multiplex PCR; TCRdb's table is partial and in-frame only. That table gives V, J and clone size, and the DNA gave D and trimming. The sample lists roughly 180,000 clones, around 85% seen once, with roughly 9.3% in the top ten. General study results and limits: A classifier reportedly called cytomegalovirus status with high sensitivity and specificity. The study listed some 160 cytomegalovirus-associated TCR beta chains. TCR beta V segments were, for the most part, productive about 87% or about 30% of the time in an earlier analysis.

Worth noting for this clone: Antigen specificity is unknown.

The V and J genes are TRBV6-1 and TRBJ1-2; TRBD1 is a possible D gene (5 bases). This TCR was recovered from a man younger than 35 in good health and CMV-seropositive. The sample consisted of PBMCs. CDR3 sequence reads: CASTDAGLANGYTF. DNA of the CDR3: TGTGCCAGCACCGACGCAGGGTTGGCAAATGGCTACACCTTC.